The 21 T cell receptor beta chains below all came from one sample that was sequenced in a study of blood T cell repertoires in COVID-19. Assay: immunoSEQ multiplex PCR; the TCRdb copy retains only in-frame clones and omits some. The sample lists some 160,000 clones; 89% were seen once. The sample comprised peripheral blood. These receptors were taken from a man aged 55 to 70 with acute or convalescent COVID-19.

The table lists this clone with a count of one. The chain uses TRBV15 and TRBJ2-2; 7 bases match TRBD1. The CDR3 runs 16 residues. V lost 3 bases, J lost 6 bases, and 10 bases stayed unmatched. CDR1 is LNHNV, CDR2 YYDKDF, per germline (reference sequence). The CDR3 spells CATSSWARGQSGELFF. The CDR3 nucleotides read TGTGCCACCAGCAGCTGGGCGAGGGGGCAGTCCGGGGAGCTGTTTTTT.

This rearrangement joins TRBV24-1 to TRBJ2-7; 10 nucleotides line up with TRBD1. This CDR3 has 15 amino acids. V trimming: 3 bases; J trimming: 3 bases; junction bases outside the gene matches: 4. CDR1 and CDR2 (germline): KGHDR, SFDVKD. The CDR3 coding sequence is TGTGCCACCAGTGATCCCGGGACAGGGGACTACGAGCAGTACTTC. This codes for CATSDPGTGDYEQYF.

This chain's CDR3 is CASSESDRYSTDTQYF. CDR3 DNA sequence: TGCGCCAGCAGTGAGTCGGACAGGTATAGCACAGATACGCAGTATTTT. The V call is TRBV10-1, the J call TRBJ2-3; 7 bases line up with TRBD1. V dropped 0 bases and J dropped 0; count of bases not matched to a gene: 3. Germline V gives CDR1 WNHNN, CDR2 SYGVQD (reference sequence). CDR3 length: 16 residues.

The rearrangement links TRBV7-2 to TRBJ1-5; 10 nucleotides match TRBD1. V was pared by 5 bases and J by 6 bases, with 4 bases of the junction left unmatched. This CDR3 has 14 amino acids. The germline V gene has CDR1 SGHTA and CDR2 FQGNSA. The CDR3 sequence: CASSPDRGAQPQHF. DNA for the CDR3: TGTGCCAGCAGCCCGGACAGGGGGGCTCAGCCCCAGCATTTT.

The V gene is TRBV2, the J gene TRBJ1-1, with 9 bases aligning to TRBD1. The CDR3 is made up of 14 amino acids. With V trimmed by 5 bases and J by 5 bases, 6 bases remained unmatched. Germline-derived CDR1 and CDR2 are SNHLY and FYNNEI. The CDR3 sequence is CASSLQGAGTEAFF. In nucleotides, the CDR3 is TGTGCCAGCAGTCTACAGGGGGCAGGGACTGAAGCTTTCTTT.

Regarding this clone: The sample holds other DNA sequences that translate to the same CDR3. V gene TRBV7-8 combines with J gene TRBJ1-3, with 7 bases matching TRBD1. The CDR3 is 15 amino acids. Looked up from germline, CDR1 is SGHVS and CDR2 is FQNEAQ. V shed 1 base and J 7 bases; nucleotides not matched to a gene: 7. CDR3 sequence reads: CASSLDRGLGNTIYF. CDR3 nucleotides: TGTGCCAGCAGCTTAGACAGGGGTCTCGGGAACACCATATATTTT.

This clone showed up just once. The V call is TRBV2, the J call TRBJ1-5; 7 positions match TRBD1. CDR1 is SNHLY and CDR2 is FYNNEI in the germline V gene. J lost 0 bases, V lost 6 bases, and 2 bases had no gene match. The CDR3 spans 14 residues. The CDR3 region has the DNA TGTGCCAGCAGGGGACAGTTTAGCAATCAGCCCCAGCATTTT. Translation: CASRGQFSNQPQHF.

In its sample, this clone was seen once. V gene TRBV6-1 combines with J gene TRBJ1-1; TRBD1 is a possible D gene (6 bases). CDR1 and CDR2 from the germline V gene are MNHNS and SASEGT. The CDR3 sequence is 15 residues long. The V gene lost 7 bases and the J gene lost 3 bases, with 18 bases spanning the gap. DNA of the CDR3: TGTGCCAGCAATAGGGGGGGTGGAGGGGACACTGAAGCTTTCTTT. It translates to CASNRGGGGDTEAFF.

The chain employs TRBV5-5 and TRBJ2-7; TRBD1 is a possible D gene (7 bases). This CDR3 region has 17 residues. Trimming left V 4 bases short and J 0 bases short, with 20 bases between. Per germline, CDR1 SGHKS and CDR2 YYEKEE (reference sequence). The CDR3 loop reads CASSTPGQTGASYEQYF. The CDR3 nucleotides read TGTGCCAGCAGCACCCCGGGACAGACGGGAGCCTCCTACGAGCAGTACTTC.

The chain joins TRBV2 to TRBJ1-4, with TRBD1 identical over 9 bases. The trim removed 6 bases at V and 7 bases at J, leaving 12 bases unmatched. From germline, CDR1 is SNHLY and CDR2 FYNNEI. This CDR3 is 16 amino acids long. CDR3 loop: CASSPTAGTGTEKLFF. The CDR3, as DNA: TGTGCCAGCAGCCCTACCGCCGGGACAGGGACTGAAAAACTGTTTTTT.

This sequence joins TRBV2 and TRBJ2-2; 13 bases align to TRBD2. Unmatched junction bases numbered 2, after V lost 6 bases and J lost 4 bases. The CDR3 covers 15 residues. Germline CDR1 reads SNHLY; CDR2 reads FYNNEI. The CDR3 here is CASRTSGGATGELFF. CDR3 DNA sequence: TGTGCCAGCAGAACTAGCGGGGGGGCCACCGGGGAGCTGTTTTTT.

V gene TRBV7-2 combines with J gene TRBJ2-5; TRBD2 matches 7 bases. This CDR3 has 15 amino acids. CDR1 SGHTA and CDR2 FQGNSA come from the germline V gene. V gave up 3 bases and J gave up 4 bases; unmatched junction bases: 8. In DNA, the CDR3 is TGTGCCAGCAGCTTCTACGGAAGGGAGGGAGAGACCCAGTACTTC. This gives the protein CASSFYGREGETQYF.

This clone was picked up a small number of times. This chain links TRBV5-1 with TRBJ2-4; 9 bases line up with TRBD1. V lost 4 bases, J lost 7 bases, and 6 bases stayed unmatched. Germline V gene data show CDR1 as SGHRS and CDR2 as YFSETQ. This CDR3 is 14 amino acids long. CDR3 protein: CASSLTGGANIQYF. CDR3 bases: TGCGCCAGCAGCCTAACAGGGGGCGCGAACATTCAGTACTTC.

This clone has a single count. This rearrangement joins TRBV14 to TRBJ2-6; D is perhaps TRBD1 (5 bases). The CDR3 spans 16 residues. Germline V gives CDR1 SGHDN, CDR2 FVKESK. Trimming shortened V by 2 bases and J by 0 bases, and 8 bases separated the two germline ends. The CDR3 is CASSQRTGSGANVLTF. CDR3 DNA sequence: TGTGCCAGCAGCCAACGAACAGGCTCTGGGGCCAACGTCCTGACTTTC.

The chain employs TRBV4-3 and TRBJ2-2, with D tentatively TRBD1 (6 bases). V was clipped by 1 base and J by 5 bases, with 14 bases between them. This CDR3 has 16 amino acids. Germline V gene lookup returns CDR1 LGHNA and CDR2 YSLEER. CDR3 region: CASSQAGDARTGELFF. The CDR3 region has the DNA TGCGCCAGCAGCCAAGCAGGGGACGCCAGGACCGGGGAGCTGTTTTTT.

The CDR3 here is CASGPAGGEKLFF. CDR3 DNA sequence: TGTGCTAGTGGCCCCGCGGGGGGTGAAAAACTGTTTTTT. This chain links TRBV12-5 with TRBJ1-4; tentatively, D is TRBD1 (5 bases). The V and J ends lost 6 bases and 7 bases respectively, with 12 bases between them. The CDR3 covers 13 residues. Germline values: CDR1 LGHNT, CDR2 FRNRAP.

V is TRBV5-4 and J is TRBJ1-2, with a weak D call TRBD1 (6 bases). V was clipped by 4 bases and J by 4 bases, with 8 bases between them. The CDR3 consists of 12 residues. Germline V gene sequence: CDR1 SGHNT, CDR2 YYREEE (reference sequence). CDR3 bases: TGTGCCAGCAGCCCGGACAGCTATGGCTACACCTTC. Translating it yields CASSPDSYGYTF. The full variable domain, in which reference TRBV5-4 and TRBJ1-2 provide the parts outside the CDR3, is ETGVTQSPTHLIKTRGQQVTLRCSSQSGHNTVSWYQQALGQGPQFIFQYYREEENGRGNFPPRFSGLQFPNYSSELNVNALELDDSALYLCASSPDSYGYTFGSGTRLTVV.

CDR3 sequence (DNA): TGTGCCACCAGCAGAGATCTAGGAGCACAGGGGGTGAGTCAGAATGAGCAGTTCTTC. It yields the protein CATSRDLGAQGVSQNEQFF. The gene calls are TRBV15 and TRBJ2-1; 8 bases line up with TRBD1. Germline CDR1 reads LNHNV; CDR2 reads YYDKDF (reference sequence). V dropped 0 bases and J dropped 7; count of bases not matched to a gene: 17. This CDR3 is 19 amino acids long.

The chain carries TRBV9 and TRBJ1-1; 8 bases align to TRBD1. The germline CDR1 and CDR2 sequences are SGDLS and YYNGEE. The CDR3 has 13 amino acids. The V gene end was trimmed by 7 bases and the J gene end by 5 bases; junction bases not matched to a gene: 7. The CDR3 DNA sequence: TGTGCCAGCCAGCCGTGGACAGGGACTGAAGCTTTCTTT. Protein product: CASQPWTGTEAFF.

This clone was recorded only once. The genes are TRBV9 and TRBJ1-6; D not resolved. Germline V gene lookup returns CDR1 SGDLS and CDR2 YYNGEE. The CDR3 consists of 13 residues. Trimming took 4 bases from V and 10 from J, leaving 12 bases between them. The CDR3 DNA reads as TGTGCCAGCAGCCCTCCTCCCTACTCACCCCTCCACTTT. It translates to CASSPPPYSPLHF.

The V gene is TRBV7-6, the J gene TRBJ1-3; the D is unclear. The germline V gene has CDR1 SGHVS and CDR2 FNYEAQ. The CDR3 extends over 14 amino acids. V lost 1 base and J 3 bases, leaving 7 bases between the germline ends. DNA of the CDR3: TGTGCCAGCAGCTTAGGGCCCCTTGGAAACACCATATATTTT. Protein: CASSLGPLGNTIYF.